Presented here are 3 T cell receptor beta chains from one specimen sequenced in a study of CD8 T cells in ankylosing spondylitis. Study observations and caveats: Characteristic of ankylosing spondylitis blood, it appeared, was a TCR beta motif comprising several highly homologous variants.

TCRdb reprocessed the 5' RACE reads via MiXCR and lists one record per CDR3 protein. In the table there are about 800,000 distinct CDR3 sequences, about an eighth of which are singletons. These receptors are not linked to any known antigen. Sequenced input: blood, either unsorted or a sorted T cell fraction (not recorded which). The source of these receptors is a male donor with ankylosing spondylitis.

The V call is TRBV6-1, the J call TRBJ1-6; tentative D call: TRBD1 (5 bases). The CDR3 sequence is 14 residues long. Trimming removed 8 bases from V and 10 bases from J, with 18 bases in between. Germline assignment: CDR1 MNHNS and CDR2 SASEGT. The CDR3 coding sequence is TGTGCCAGCGGTCCTAGTCAGGGTAGCTCACCCCTCCACTTT. It translates to CASGPSQGSSPLHF.

The chain employs TRBV6-6 and TRBJ2-1, with a possible D match to TRBD2 (6 bases). The ends were cut back, 4 bases at V and 8 bases at J, with 9 bases in the middle. Germline V CDR1 and CDR2: MNHNY, SVGAGI (reference sequence). CDR3 length: 12 amino acids. The CDR3 DNA sequence: TGTGCCAGCAGTTCGAGCGGGTATGAGCAGTTCTTC. It codes for CASSSSGYEQFF.

This clonotype came up a few times. J is TRBJ2-3 and V is TRBV20-1; a weak D match, TRBD2 (5 bases). There are 12 residues in the CDR3. Germline V gene lookup returns CDR1 DFQATT and CDR2 SNEGSKA (reference sequence). Deletions cut 6 bases from V and 2 bases from J, with 9 bases between. The CDR3 here is CSARDVTDTQYF. The CDR3 bases are TGCAGTGCCCGGGATGTCACAGATACGCAGTATTTT.